One and the same sample provided the 6 T cell receptor beta chains below, sequenced in a study of blood T cell repertoires in COVID-19. Profiled with immunoSEQ multiplex PCR; TCRdb holds only in-frame clones, not every one. The table shows 200,000 to 250,000 clones, with 80% occurring only once. What was sequenced was peripheral blood. Every receptor here comes from a human donor in a cohort sampled during active COVID-19.

The chain recombines TRBV6-6 with TRBJ2-5; no clear D gene. Germline V CDR1 and CDR2: MNHNY, SVGAGI (reference sequence). Deletions cut 6 bases from V and 2 bases from J, with 10 bases between. This CDR3 comprises 13 residues. Written as DNA, the CDR3 is TGTGCCAGCAGCTCGGAGAGTCAAGAGACCCAGTACTTC. Translating it yields CASSSESQETQYF.

The V and J genes are TRBV6-1 and TRBJ2-7; 7 nucleotides align to TRBD2. The length of the CDR3 is 14 residues. The ends lost 3 bases at V and 5 bases at J; junction bases unmatched: 7. CDR1 is MNHNS, CDR2 SASEGT, per germline. The DNA for the CDR3 is TGTGCCAGCAGTGAGTCCGGACTAGTCGACGAGCAGTACTTC. The encoded protein is CASSESGLVDEQYF.

V usage is TRBV6-2 or TRBV6-3 and J usage is TRBJ2-1, with D tentatively TRBD1 (7 bases). The CDR3 is 14 residues long. Germline V gene lookup returns CDR1 MNHEY and CDR2 SVGEGT. V shed 0 bases and J shed 6 bases, with 9 bases lying between them. The CDR3 sequence: CASSYSEGANEQFF. The CDR3 region has the DNA TGTGCCAGCAGTTACTCGGAGGGGGCCAATGAGCAGTTCTTC.

Only one count was recorded for this clone. This chain connects TRBV27 to TRBJ2-2; D is possibly TRBD1 (5 bases). V shed 2 bases and J shed 3 bases, with 13 bases lying between them. The CDR3 contains 16 residues. Germline V gene sequence: CDR1 MNHEY, CDR2 SMNVEV (reference sequence). This CDR3 reads CASSLRWGRYTGELFF. The DNA for the CDR3 is TGTGCCAGCAGTTTAAGGTGGGGCAGGTACACCGGGGAGCTGTTTTTT.

The V gene is TRBV2, the J gene TRBJ2-2; D not certain. CDR1 and CDR2 (germline): SNHLY, FYNNEI. The length of the CDR3 is 14 residues. Trimming removed 5 bases from V and 3 bases from J, with 10 bases in between. As DNA, the CDR3 is TGTGCCAGCAGTCTGAGGTCCTACACCGGGGAGCTGTTTTTT. The encoded protein is CASSLRSYTGELFF.

The chain recombines TRBV9 with TRBJ1-1; TRBD1 matches 9 bases. J was trimmed by 3 bases and V by 0 bases; bases with no gene match: 3. Germline-derived CDR1 and CDR2 are SGDLS and YYNGEE. The length of the CDR3 is 15 residues. CDR3 residues: CASSVGGQGDTEAFF. CDR3 DNA sequence: TGTGCCAGCAGCGTAGGGGGACAGGGAGACACTGAAGCTTTCTTT.